This T cell receptor (beta chain) was recovered during a study of cytomegalovirus exposure and HLA in healthy donors. The overall study: Within the Caucasian-associated ancestry cluster were roughly 79% of the roughly 400 genotyped donors.

Worth noting for this clone: Its antigen is not known.

Whole-study results and caveats: Association of a missense DCLRE1C variant with TCR beta V- and J-gene trimming was reported in a later analysis.

The PCR was carried out with 60 Vbeta primers and 13 Jbeta primers. Only in-frame clones appear in the TCRdb table, and some are missing; sequencing was by immunoSEQ multiplex PCR. Of around 90,000 clones in the sample, 60% to 65% are singletons; the top ten hold roughly 2.5%. The receptor was isolated from a human donor in good health. The sequenced material came from PBMCs.

The CDR3 DNA reads as TGTGCCAGCAGCTCGCGCCGTCTAGGCGGGGGGTCAGGTGATACGCAGTATTTT. Translated: CASSSRRLGGGSGDTQYF. The rearrangement links TRBV5-4 to TRBJ2-3; TRBD2 agrees at 8 bases. This CDR3 region has 18 residues. J lost 6 bases, V lost 3 bases, and 18 bases had no gene match. Germline assignment: CDR1 SGHNT and CDR2 YYREEE (reference sequence).